Detailed here is one T cell receptor beta chain. What it recognizes is unknown. Libraries were prepared by immunoSEQ multiplex PCR; TCRdb keeps only in-frame clonotypes and omits some of them. Of around 120,000 clones in the sample, under 90% are singletons; the top ten hold nearly 4.5%. The data originate from a study of T cell responses to AZD1222 COVID-19 vaccine. At the level of the study: Second-dose groups at about 4 or about 12 weeks were pooled. Study-level results: Spike as a whole was targeted by vaccine-associated CD4 TCRs, dominant at 160-218 and 743-854. The number of AZD1222 recipients seropositive at baseline was only six. A reported finding is that nearly half of spike-specific TCRs target unmutated variant regions.

This CDR3 has 14 residues. V was clipped by 5 bases and J by 8 bases, with 18 bases between them. Germline CDR1 is MNHEY and CDR2 is SMNVEV (reference sequence). This receptor was identified in an adult in good health. Sample: peripheral blood, taken on day 0 of AZD1222 vaccination. The J gene is TRBJ1-1, the V gene TRBV27; D is unresolved. The CDR3 here is CASSLLGVAKEAFF. The CDR3 coding sequence is TGTGCCAGCAGTCTGCTGGGAGTCGCCAAGGAAGCTTTCTTT.